Listed here are 12 T cell receptor beta chains from one sample, sequenced in a study of blood T cell repertoires in COVID-19. Repertoires were generated with immunoSEQ multiplex PCR, while TCRdb's copy carries only in-frame clones and drops some. The data hold approximately 260,000 clones, with about nine tenths observed a single time. Sample: peripheral blood. Every receptor here comes from a man over 45 with acute or convalescent COVID-19.

This clone was counted a single time. The J gene is TRBJ1-3, the V gene TRBV7-9; the D gene is possibly TRBD1 (5 bases). Germline CDR1 and CDR2: SEHNR and FQNEAQ (reference sequence). Trimming pared 1 base from V and 4 bases from J, leaving 11 bases between. There are 15 residues in the CDR3. CDR3 DNA: TGTGCCAGCAGCTTAGTAACGACAGACGGAAACACCATATATTTT. It yields the protein CASSLVTTDGNTIYF. Complete variable domain (other parts from reference TRBV7-9 and TRBJ1-3): DTGVSQNPRHKITKRGQNVTFRCDPISEHNRLYWYRQTLGQGPEFLTYFQNEAQLEKSRLLSDRFSAERPKGSFSTLEIQRTEQGDSAMYLCASSLVTTDGNTIYFGEGSWLTVV.

V gene TRBV5-5 combines with J gene TRBJ2-2, with TRBD1 as a possible D gene (6 bases). The germline V and J ends were trimmed by 7 bases and 0 bases, with 13 bases remaining between them. CDR1 is SGHKS, CDR2 YYEKEE, per germline (reference sequence). The CDR3 extends over 15 amino acids. As DNA, the CDR3 is TGTGCCAGCGAGGGGGATGCAGCGAACACCGGGGAGCTGTTTTTT. Translation: CASEGDAANTGELFF. Full variable domain (outside the CDR3, taken from reference TRBV5-5 and TRBJ2-2): DAGVTQSPTHLIKTRGQQVTLRCSPISGHKSVSWYQQVLGQGPQFIFQYYEKEERGRGNFPDRFSARQFPNYSSELNVNALLLGDSALYLCASEGDAANTGELFFGEGSRLTVL.

The chain links TRBV6-5 to TRBJ1-2; D gene ambiguous. The CDR3 is 14 residues long. Germline V gene sequence: CDR1 MNHEY, CDR2 SVGAGI. Between the trimmed V and J ends, which lost 4 bases and 4 bases, there was a span of 13 bases. This CDR3 reads CASSFKTDFYGYTF. The CDR3 DNA sequence: TGTGCCAGCAGTTTTAAGACGGACTTCTATGGCTACACCTTC.

The rearrangement links TRBV6-4 to TRBJ1-5; D gene unclear. Germline V gene data show CDR1 as MRHNA and CDR2 as SNTAGT. V shed 3 bases and J shed 0 bases, with 6 bases lying between them. This CDR3 spans 14 amino acids. The CDR3 sequence is CASSEDYSNQPQHF. CDR3 DNA: TGTGCCAGCAGTGAGGACTATAGCAATCAGCCCCAGCATTTT.

The chain employs TRBV7-2 and TRBJ1-2; perhaps TRBD1 as D (6 bases). Germline V lookup: CDR1 SGHTA, CDR2 FQGNSA. The CDR3 extends over 15 amino acids. V dropped 4 bases and J dropped 6 bases, with 18 bases sitting between them. CDR3 DNA sequence: TGTGCCAGCAGCTCTTACGGACAGTCGTATAATGGCTACACCTTC. Its protein product is CASSSYGQSYNGYTF.

The chain employs TRBV3-1 (or the pseudogene TRBV3-2) and TRBJ1-2, with 7 bases identical to TRBD1. Per germline, CDR1 LGHDT and CDR2 YNNKEL (reference sequence). The trim removed 4 bases at V and 4 bases at J, leaving 12 bases unmatched. The CDR3 runs to 16 residues. DNA of the CDR3: TGTGCCAGCAGCCTACAACCAGGGGGGTTAGCCTATGGCTACACCTTC. It is translated as CASSLQPGGLAYGYTF.

The chain joins TRBV6-5 to TRBJ2-2, with TRBD2 as a possible D gene (6 bases). CDR1 and CDR2 from the germline V gene are MNHEY and SVGAGI. Deletions cut 10 bases from V and 5 bases from J, with 8 bases between. This CDR3 is built from 11 residues. Here the CDR3 reads CAIRGTGELFF. The CDR3, as DNA: TGTGCCATCCGGGGGACCGGGGAGCTGTTTTTT.

This clone was observed a single time. The chain links TRBV18 to TRBJ2-2; possibly TRBD2 for D (6 bases). Germline V lookup: CDR1 KGHSH, CDR2 LQKENI. CDR3 length: 15 amino acids. The V and J ends lost 0 bases and 6 bases respectively, with 11 bases between them. This CDR3 is CASSPPGLPAGELFF. The CDR3 DNA reads as TGTGCCAGCTCACCACCGGGACTCCCCGCCGGGGAGCTGTTTTTT.

Only one count was recorded for this clone. This chain joins TRBV5-1 and TRBJ1-4; D gene unclear. V lost 1 base to trimming and J lost 5 bases, with 15 bases between them. CDR1 is SGHRS and CDR2 is YFSETQ in the germline V gene. This CDR3 contains 16 residues. CDR3 amino acids: CASSLLGVAGNEKLFF. The CDR3 coding sequence is TGCGCCAGCAGCTTGTTGGGTGTGGCGGGGAATGAAAAACTGTTTTTT. Using reference TRBV5-1 and TRBJ1-4 for the parts outside the CDR3, the full variable domain is KAGVTQTPRYLIKTRGQQVTLSCSPISGHRSVSWYQQTPGQGLQFLFEYFSETQRNKGNFPGRFSGRQFSNSRSEMNVSTLELGDSALYLCASSLLGVAGNEKLFFGSGTQLSVL.

The CDR3 here is CASSEIAELTYEQYF. The DNA of the CDR3 is TGTGCCAGCAGTGAAATAGCAGAATTAACCTACGAGCAGTACTTC. The rearrangement joins TRBV2 to TRBJ2-7; no definite D call. This CDR3 contains 15 residues. The germline V gene encodes CDR1 SNHLY and CDR2 FYNNEI. Trimming took off 2 bases at V and 2 bases at J, with 13 bases between the two ends.

V and J are TRBV7-2 and TRBJ2-2, with D perhaps TRBD2 (7 bases). This CDR3 region has 13 residues. CDR1 and CDR2 (germline): SGHTA, FQGNSA. With 5 bases removed from V and 6 bases from J, the gap between germline ends came to 10 bases. The CDR3 is CASSAGGPGELFF. The CDR3 coding sequence is TGTGCCAGCAGCGCCGGGGGGCCCGGGGAGCTGTTTTTT. Based on the CDR3 plus reference TRBV7-2 and TRBJ2-2, the full variable domain is GAGVSQSPSNKVTEKGKDVELRCDPISGHTALYWYRQSLGQGLEFLIYFQGNSAPDKSGLPSDRFSAERTGGSVSTLTIQRTQQEDSAVYLCASSAGGPGELFFGEGSRLTVL.

The rearrangement links TRBV5-1 to TRBJ1-2, with D possibly being TRBD1 (6 bases). V gave up 0 bases and J gave up 5 bases, with 11 bases separating them. CDR1 is SGHRS and CDR2 is YFSETQ in the germline V gene. CDR3 size: 14 residues. Written as DNA, the CDR3 is TGCGCCAGCAGCTTGGAGAGAGGGGGTTATGGCTACACCTTC. It codes for CASSLERGGYGYTF.